The 27 T cell receptor beta chains presented below share a single source sample, sequenced in a study of graft-versus-host responses after intestinal transplantation (dated by TCRdb to the early 2020s). Library method: the immunoSEQ multiplex PCR assay. TCRdb took over this immuneACCESS table, retaining in-frame rearrangements with V and J assigned. Such tables are incomplete; in checked studies, under half of the missing clones stem from an unresolved V gene, and the remainder is unexplained. The table for this sample lists under 100,000 clones; 80% to 95% of them were counted only once. The top ten hold around 0.38% of the sample. No antigen is known for these receptors. In light of the paper, this sample's time point label describes: cells obtained before transplantation from donor or recipient. The sample in question was unstimulated CD8+ T cells sorted from spleen or lymph node cells, obtained before transplant. The receptors shown here come from a human donor who was the organ donor for an intestinal transplant.

The V call is TRBV30, the J call TRBJ2-1; TRBD2 matches at 8 bases. The CDR3 covers 12 residues. Losses at the gene ends were 2 bases for V and 9 bases for J; bases not matched to a gene: 3. Per germline, CDR1 GTSNPN and CDR2 SVGIG (reference sequence). The CDR3 DNA reads as TGTGCCTGGAGTCCGGGGGGGCGTGAGCAGTTCTTC. The encoded protein is CAWSPGGREQFF.

The chain links TRBV6-1 to TRBJ2-7, with D possibly matching TRBD2 (6 bases). CDR3 size: 15 residues. The ends were cut back, 4 bases at V and 0 bases at J, with 13 bases in the middle. Per germline, CDR1 MNHNS and CDR2 SASEGT. The CDR3 here is CASSAPGELSYEQYF. CDR3 nucleotides: TGTGCCAGCAGTGCTCCGGGGGAACTCTCCTACGAGCAGTACTTC.

For this clone: At one end, the junction sequence differs from germline, possibly due to a read error. The chain is built from TRBV2 and TRBJ2-7; D is perhaps TRBD1 (5 bases). Per the germline V gene, CDR1 is SNHLY and CDR2 is FYNNEI. The CDR3 runs 15 residues. The CDR3 is CAGSGPPTASYEQYF. The CDR3 DNA reads TGTGCCGGCAGTGGGCCGCCGACAGCCTCCTACGAGCAGTACTTC.

This chain links TRBV4-3 with TRBJ1-1, with TRBD1 identical over 7 bases. Germline V lookup: CDR1 LGHNA, CDR2 YSLEER. The junction had 11 bases not matched to a gene; V was cut back by 0 bases and J by 4 bases. The CDR3 has 17 amino acids. The CDR3 reads CASSQETLGGSGTEAFF. The CDR3, as DNA: TGCGCCAGCAGCCAAGAGACGTTAGGGGGCAGTGGCACTGAAGCTTTCTTT.

The chain combines TRBV2 with TRBJ2-3, with 12 nucleotides matching TRBD2. The germline V gene encodes CDR1 SNHLY and CDR2 FYNNEI. This CDR3 is 14 amino acids long. The V gene end was trimmed by 6 bases and the J gene end by 6 bases; junction bases not matched to a gene: 4. The CDR3 reads CASSGLAGGDTQYF. The DNA for the CDR3 is TGTGCCAGCAGCGGGCTAGCGGGGGGGGATACGCAGTATTTT.

J is TRBJ1-1 and V is TRBV30; weak D call: TRBD1 (5 bases). Germline CDR1 GTSNPN, CDR2 SVGIG (reference sequence). V lost 0 bases and J 0 bases, leaving 5 bases between the germline ends. This CDR3 has 13 amino acids. CDR3 DNA: TGTGCCTGGAGTGTACAGGTGAACACTGAAGCTTTCTTT. Its translation: CAWSVQVNTEAFF.

The chain couples TRBV30 to TRBJ1-2; TRBD1 agrees at 8 bases. Losses at the gene ends were 1 base for V and 4 bases for J; bases not matched to a gene: 14. Germline-derived CDR1 and CDR2 are GTSNPN and SVGIG (reference sequence). The CDR3 loop spans 17 amino acids. The CDR3 protein is CAWSGVRGLTGGYGYTF. The CDR3 region has the DNA TGTGCCTGGAGTGGAGTTAGGGGGCTTACAGGGGGCTATGGCTACACCTTC. The variable domain in full, completed from reference TRBV30 and TRBJ1-2, reads SQTIHQWPATLVQPVGSPLSLECTVEGTSNPNLYWYRQAAGRGLQLLFYSVGIGQISSEVPQNLSASRPQDRQFILSSKKLLLSDSGFYLCAWSGVRGLTGGYGYTFGSGTRLTVV.

The genes are TRBV10-3 and TRBJ2-4; 9 bases agree with TRBD2. CDR3 length equals 16 residues. Germline V lookup: CDR1 ENHRY, CDR2 SYGVKD. Trimming removed 3 bases from V and 3 bases from J; junction bases left unmatched: 6. CDR3 DNA sequence: TGTGCCATCAGTGAACTCTATAGCGGGGGCAAAAACATTCAGTACTTC. Amino acids: CAISELYSGGKNIQYF.

The chain links TRBV5-6 to TRBJ2-3; D may be TRBD2 (6 bases). The V end was cut by 0 bases, the J end by 5 bases, with 13 bases between. The CDR3 runs to 15 residues. Germline V gene sequence: CDR1 SGHDT, CDR2 YYEEEE. The CDR3, as DNA: TGTGCCAGCAGCTTGGTAGGAGGGGTGGGAGATACGCAGTATTTT. Its protein product is CASSLVGGVGDTQYF.

J is TRBJ1-1 and V is TRBV9, with TRBD1 matching 9 bases. Germline lookup yields CDR1 SGDLS and CDR2 YYNGEE. V was clipped by 8 bases and J by 2 bases; unmatched bases: 4. This CDR3 contains 13 residues. The CDR3 spells CASNRGRNTEAFF. The CDR3 DNA is TGTGCCAGTAACAGGGGGCGAAACACTGAAGCTTTCTTT.

This clone was seen more than once but under ten times. The CDR3 protein is CASSEPRTATNEKLFF. The CDR3 region has the DNA TGCGCCAGCAGTGAGCCCCGGACAGCAACTAATGAAAAACTGTTTTTT. The V gene is TRBV10-1, the J gene TRBJ1-4; tentatively, D is TRBD1 (6 bases). Germline-derived CDR1 and CDR2 are WNHNN and SYGVQD (reference sequence). Between the trimmed V and J ends, which lost 2 bases and 0 bases, there was a span of 10 bases. The CDR3 runs to 16 residues.

The chain has TRBV5-6 and TRBJ1-6, with D possibly matching TRBD1 (5 bases). The germline V gene encodes CDR1 SGHDT and CDR2 YYEEEE. The CDR3 sequence is 15 residues long. V lost 0 bases and J lost 9, with 13 bases in between. This CDR3 reads CASSLGTGVGSPLHF. The DNA for the CDR3 is TGTGCCAGCAGCTTGGGGACGGGGGTGGGTTCACCCCTCCACTTT.

The chain carries TRBV19 and TRBJ1-5; D is unclear. This CDR3 comprises 13 residues. Germline CDR1 and CDR2: LNHDA and SQIVND (reference sequence). Trimming shortened V by 8 bases and J by 5 bases, and 13 bases separated the two germline ends. Here the CDR3 reads CASSSSNYQPQHF. CDR3 bases: TGTGCCAGTTCTTCAAGTAACTATCAGCCCCAGCATTTT.

V usage is TRBV6-5 and J usage is TRBJ2-3; 7 bases match TRBD1. The V gene's germline CDR1 is MNHEY and CDR2 SVGAGI. V lost 7 bases and J lost 1; bases outside the gene matches: 2. The CDR3 totals 13 residues. This CDR3 reads CASTGTGTDTQYF. In nucleotides, the CDR3 is TGTGCCAGCACCGGGACAGGCACAGATACGCAGTATTTT.

The chain's CDR3 is CASSLWGLSYEQYF. The CDR3 nucleotides are TGTGCCAGCAGTTTATGGGGACTATCTTACGAGCAGTACTTC. The genes are TRBV28 and TRBJ2-7; the match to TRBD2 covers 7 bases. The germline V gene has CDR1 MDHEN and CDR2 SYDVKM. J lost 4 bases, V lost 0 bases, and 3 bases had no gene match. This CDR3 region has 14 residues.

The rearrangement links TRBV19 to TRBJ2-5; TRBD2 is a possible D gene (7 bases). The J call is in doubt because the DNA end fits TRBJ2-7 better. The CDR3 spans 14 residues. From germline, CDR1 is LNHDA and CDR2 SQIVND (reference sequence). CDR3 DNA sequence: TGTGCCAGTAGTATTCGGGGGGCCCCCCACGAGCAGTACTTC. Protein: CASSIRGAPHEQYF.

The V call is TRBV15, the J call TRBJ1-1; the D is unclear. CDR1 is LNHNV, CDR2 YYDKDF, per germline (reference sequence). Trimming pared 0 bases from V and 4 bases from J, leaving 9 bases between. The CDR3 extends over 14 amino acids. CDR3 coding DNA: TGTGCCACCAGCAGAGATTACGGAGTCACTGAAGCTTTCTTT. Its translation is CATSRDYGVTEAFF.

The chain links TRBV5-6 to TRBJ2-3; a weak D match, TRBD2 (6 bases). Looked up from germline, CDR1 is SGHDT and CDR2 is YYEEEE. CDR3 size: 16 residues. Trimming removed 4 bases at V and 2 bases at J, with 17 bases between. As DNA, the CDR3 is TGTGCCAGCAGCCCGACCCAGGACTACCACACAGATACGCAGTATTTT. It codes for CASSPTQDYHTDTQYF.

The chain has TRBV4-1 and TRBJ1-5; TRBD1 might be the D (5 bases). V was clipped by 4 bases and J by 4 bases, with 11 bases between them. The CDR3 is 14 amino acids. Germline CDR1 and CDR2: MGHRA and YSYEKL. The CDR3 is CASSPEDRNQPQHF. CDR3 sequence (DNA): TGCGCCAGCAGCCCGGAAGACAGAAATCAGCCCCAGCATTTT.

The V call is TRBV27, the J call TRBJ2-7, with D perhaps matching TRBD1 (6 bases). Germline V lookup: CDR1 MNHEY, CDR2 SMNVEV (reference sequence). V lost 6 bases and J 2 bases, leaving 11 bases between the germline ends. This CDR3 contains 13 residues. The CDR3 DNA reads as TGTGCCAGCAGAAACCAGGGGACCTACGAGCAGTACTTC. Translating it yields CASRNQGTYEQYF.

The chain joins TRBV5-1 to TRBJ1-1; D remains ambiguous. Trimming removed 4 bases from V and 6 bases from J, with 10 bases in between. The CDR3 has 12 residues. Germline V gene data show CDR1 as SGHRS and CDR2 as YFSETQ. Written as DNA, the CDR3 is TGCGCCAGCAGCCTGAGAGGAGCTGAAGCTTTCTTT. Encoded protein: CASSLRGAEAFF.

The chain links TRBV4-1 to TRBJ1-4; a weak D match, TRBD1 (6 bases). V was pared by 6 bases and J by 4 bases, with 15 bases between. Germline V gene data show CDR1 as MGHRA and CDR2 as YSYEKL. This CDR3 spans 15 amino acids. CDR3 sequence (DNA): TGCGCCAGCAGGCTGGGAGGGGGGAGTAATGAAAAACTGTTTTTT. As protein: CASRLGGGSNEKLFF.

Note on this clone: The same CDR3 arises from other DNA sequences in this sample as well. The rearrangement links TRBV27 to TRBJ1-2; TRBD1 might be the D (6 bases). The CDR3 contains 13 residues. Trimming stripped 6 bases from V and 2 bases from J, with 10 bases between. The germline CDR1 and CDR2 sequences are MNHEY and SMNVEV (reference sequence). The CDR3 spells CASSLQGNYGYTF. The CDR3 DNA is TGTGCCAGCAGCCTACAGGGAAACTATGGCTACACCTTC.

The rearrangement uses TRBV20-1 and TRBJ1-2; D gene ambiguous. Trimming took off 2 bases at V and 8 bases at J, with 9 bases between the two ends. The germline CDR1 and CDR2 sequences are DFQATT and SNEGSKA (reference sequence). The CDR3 has 11 residues. In DNA, the CDR3 is TGCAGTGCTAGACCCCGGGTAGGCTACACCTTC. Translating gives CSARPRVGYTF.

The rearrangement joins TRBV19 to TRBJ2-3; D is uncertain. Germline V gives CDR1 LNHDA, CDR2 SQIVND (reference sequence). The germline V and J ends were trimmed by 1 base and 4 bases, with 12 bases remaining between them. The CDR3 is 15 residues long. For the CDR3, the DNA is TGTGCCAGTAGTATAGGGGCTACTCAGTCAGATACGCAGTATTTT. As protein: CASSIGATQSDTQYF.

The count of this clone is one. This chain connects TRBV4-1 to TRBJ2-7, with a weak D call TRBD1 (5 bases). Germline CDR1 is MGHRA and CDR2 is YSYEKL. Trimming removed 0 bases from V and 4 bases from J, with 13 bases in between. This CDR3 has 15 residues. For the CDR3, the DNA is TGCGCCAGCAGCCAAGATGGGGCAGGGCAGTACGAGCAGTACTTC. The encoded protein is CASSQDGAGQYEQYF.

This rearrangement joins TRBV6-5 to TRBJ2-7; 8 bases map to TRBD2. CDR3 length equals 14 residues. Trimming removed 8 bases from V and 7 bases from J; junction bases left unmatched: 13. CDR1 MNHEY and CDR2 SVGAGI come from the germline V gene. CDR3 region: CASGQVGTSKEQYF. The CDR3 nucleotides read TGTGCCAGCGGTCAAGTCGGGACTAGTAAGGAGCAGTACTTC.